This T cell receptor beta chain was observed in a study of Ad26.COV2.S vaccination and SARS-CoV-2 variants. Study in general: The vaccine Ad26.COV2.S was put into the muscle once, or twice with 56 days between. Study results and caveats: It was found that vaccine and placebo recipients had similar non-spike TCR breadth. Measurements of TCR breadth and depth may have given underestimates of the total T cell responses.

The CDR3 extends over 15 amino acids. V gave up 4 bases and J gave up 0 bases, with 12 bases separating them. Germline V CDR1 and CDR2: SGHRS, YFSETQ. As regards this clone: Its antigen is unknown.

TCRdb keeps only in-frame clones here, not all; method: immunoSEQ multiplex PCR. The table lists 350,000 to 400,000 clones, around 91% of them singletons. As to treatment: roughly 19 received Ad26.COV2.S at low or high dose, single or two shots; 5 received placebo; per-sample allocation not given. Sample collection was performed on day 63 after the first vaccine or placebo injection. The vaccine antigen was prefusion-stabilized Wuhan SARS-CoV-2 spike. This clonotype originated in a person between 18 and 59 years old who received the Ad26.COV2.S COVID-19 vaccine or a placebo. The sample consisted of peripheral blood, taken in a trial of Ad26.COV2.S vaccine versus placebo. V and J are TRBV5-1 and TRBJ2-3, with a weak D call TRBD2 (6 bases). DNA of the CDR3: TGCGCCAGCAGCCCGGGGACTCCTAGCACAGATACGCAGTATTTT. Amino acid sequence: CASSPGTPSTDTQYF. Based on the CDR3 plus reference TRBV5-1 and TRBJ2-3, the full variable domain is KAGVTQTPRYLIKTRGQQVTLSCSPISGHRSVSWYQQTPGQGLQFLFEYFSETQRNKGNFPGRFSGRQFSNSRSEMNVSTLELGDSALYLCASSPGTPSTDTQYFGPGTRLTVL.